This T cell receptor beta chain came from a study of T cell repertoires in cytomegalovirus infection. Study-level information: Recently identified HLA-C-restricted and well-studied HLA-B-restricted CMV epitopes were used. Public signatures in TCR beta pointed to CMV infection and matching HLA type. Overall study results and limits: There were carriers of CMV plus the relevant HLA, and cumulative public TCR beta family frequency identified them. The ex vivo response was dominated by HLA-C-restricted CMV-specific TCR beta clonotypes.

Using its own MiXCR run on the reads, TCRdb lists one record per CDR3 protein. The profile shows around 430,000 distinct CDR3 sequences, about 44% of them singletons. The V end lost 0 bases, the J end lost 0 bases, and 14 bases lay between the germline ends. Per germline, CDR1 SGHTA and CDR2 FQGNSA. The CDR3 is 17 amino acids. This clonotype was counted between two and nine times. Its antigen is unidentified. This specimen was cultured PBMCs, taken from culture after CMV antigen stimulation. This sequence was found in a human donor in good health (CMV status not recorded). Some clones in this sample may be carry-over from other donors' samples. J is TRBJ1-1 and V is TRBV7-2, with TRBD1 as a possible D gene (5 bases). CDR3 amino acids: CASSLALRGGMNTEAFF. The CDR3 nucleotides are TGTGCCAGCAGCTTAGCGCTTAGGGGAGGTATGAACACTGAAGCTTTCTTT.